The table lists the clone carrying this T cell receptor (beta chain) with a count of one. What it binds is unknown. Treatment denoted: oral pan-JAK inhibitor, 5-10 mg twice daily. Collection of lesional scalp punch biopsies and peripheral blood was performed in alopecia areata patients. The data derive from a study of CD8+ T cells in alopecia areata. Study overall: Patients in the study were on tofacitinib for 6 to 18 months, then off it for 6 months. Study-wide results and limits: Relative to normal scalp, lesional scalp, especially alopecia totalis/universalis, showed higher clonality. Tofacitinib significantly decreased scalp clonality and expanded CD8+ clones among top 100.

Between the trimmed V and J ends, which lost 7 bases and 2 bases, there was a span of 14 bases. This CDR3 has 13 residues. The germline V gene has CDR1 SQVTM and CDR2 ANQGSEA. Extraction of RNA preceded its reverse transcription into cDNA, which served as the sequencing template. Clones were read by immunoSEQ multiplex PCR, and TCRdb kept only the in-frame ones, dropping some. The sample lists about 250,000 clones, about 60% occurring once. The sequence derives from a human donor with alopecia areata. This rearrangement joins TRBV29-1 to TRBJ2-5; TRBD2 is a possible D gene (6 bases). The sample here was CD4+ T cells sorted from blood, taken around week 54, from a patient treated with tofacitinib. The CDR3 region is CSAQGRGQETQYF. CDR3 in DNA: TGCAGCGCCCAAGGCCGGGGGCAAGAGACCCAGTACTTC. Looking up the rest from reference TRBV29-1 and TRBJ2-5 gives the full variable domain: SAVISQKPSRDICQRGTSLTIQCQVDSQVTMMFWYRQQPGQSLTLIATANQGSEATYESGFVIDKFPISRPNLTFSTLTVSNMSPEDSSIYLCSAQGRGQETQYFGPGTRLLVL.